The 11 T cell receptor beta chains reported below all come from one sample, sequenced in a study of blood T cells in healthy people across ages (dated by TCRdb to 2015 to 2017). Libraries came from 5' RACE. TCRdb records Illumina HiSeq 2500 as the sequencer. A second PCR of about 6 to 11 cycles was run with a J-beta primer mix and a sample-barcoded 5' primer. The public reads were quality trimmed at Q25 with fastp and then assembled into clones with MiXCR by TCRdb, keeping productive beta chains. Each record represents a unique CDR3 protein, reported with the most common genes and DNA among its rows. The sample profile shows more than 1,400,000 distinct CDR3 sequences; 42% of them were found once. Under 8% of the sample lies in the top ten. Sequencing was done on a sample of blood. These receptors originate from a woman younger than 35 in good health.

V gene TRBV25-1 combines with J gene TRBJ2-7, with 7 nucleotides matching TRBD1. In germline, CDR1 is MGHDK, CDR2 SYGVNS. This CDR3 contains 11 residues. V was pared by 8 bases and J by 3 bases, with 1 base of the junction left unmatched. The CDR3 DNA follows: TGTGCCAGCGGGACAGACTACGAGCAGTACTTC. Translating gives CASGTDYEQYF.

The chain has TRBV6-1 and TRBJ2-6, with D possibly matching TRBD1 (6 bases). Germline V gives CDR1 MNHNS, CDR2 SASEGT. This CDR3 spans 15 amino acids. V was pared by 6 bases and J by 2 bases, with 11 bases between. In DNA, the CDR3 is TGTGCCAGCAGCAGCAACAGGGCTGGGGCCAACGTCCTGACTTTC. This codes for CASSSNRAGANVLTF.

V usage is TRBV6-5 and J usage is TRBJ2-1; no definite D call. V was cut by 8 bases and J by 3 bases, with 11 bases left in between. Germline CDR1 is MNHEY and CDR2 is SVGAGI. The CDR3 sequence is 13 residues long. In DNA, the CDR3 is TGTGCCAGCCGCTTCGGATTCTACAATGAGCAGTTCTTC. This codes for CASRFGFYNEQFF.

The gene calls are TRBV3-1 and TRBJ1-6; D unresolved. Germline V CDR1 and CDR2: LGHDT, YNNKEL (reference sequence). V lost 0 bases and J 13 bases, leaving 16 bases between the germline ends. The CDR3 runs to 15 residues. This CDR3 is CASSQDPKPQAPLHF. CDR3 nucleotides: TGTGCCAGCAGCCAAGACCCAAAACCCCAGGCCCCCCTCCACTTT.

The rearrangement links TRBV24-1 to TRBJ2-3; tentative D call: TRBD1 (5 bases). Trimming stripped 2 bases from V and 3 bases from J, with 8 bases between. CDR1 KGHDR and CDR2 SFDVKD come from the germline V gene. This CDR3 is 14 amino acids long. DNA of the CDR3: TGTGCCACCAGTGATTACCAGGGTACAGATACGCAGTATTTT. Translating gives CATSDYQGTDTQYF.

This chain connects TRBV5-1 to TRBJ2-1, with TRBD2 matching 7 bases. The germline gives CDR1 SGHRS, CDR2 YFSETQ. J gave up 8 bases and V 4 bases, and 9 bases lay outside the gene matches. This CDR3 is 14 amino acids long. In DNA, the CDR3 is TGCGCCAGCAGCCTCCGGACTAGTTTCTATGAGCAGTTCTTC. It is translated as CASSLRTSFYEQFF.

In this sample, this clonotype turned up a few times. The CDR3 loop is CASSLGVTGEEQFF. The CDR3 DNA follows: TGTGCCAGCAGCTTAGGTGTGACAGGGGAAGAGCAGTTCTTC. The V gene is TRBV11-2, the J gene TRBJ2-1; 8 bases align to TRBD1. Germline assignment: CDR1 SGHAT and CDR2 FQNNGV. The CDR3 spans 14 residues. Trimming removed 1 base from V and 10 bases from J; junction bases left unmatched: 6.

This clonotype came up a few times. CDR3 in amino acids: CASSISPSGPYEQYF. The CDR3 region has the DNA TGCGCCAGCAGCATATCCCCTAGCGGCCCCTACGAGCAGTACTTC. The chain combines TRBV5-1 with TRBJ2-7, with TRBD2 matching over 7 bases. Losses at the gene ends were 4 bases for V and 2 bases for J; bases not matched to a gene: 9. Germline assignment: CDR1 SGHRS and CDR2 YFSETQ. This CDR3 region has 15 residues.

This chain joins TRBV28 and TRBJ2-7; 8 positions match TRBD2. The CDR3 spans 15 residues. V shed 2 bases, J shed 4 bases, and the junction held 7 bases outside the gene matches. Germline lookup yields CDR1 MDHEN and CDR2 SYDVKM. Written as DNA, the CDR3 is TGTGCCAGCAGTTTAGCGGGGGGACGTGGATACGAGCAGTACTTC. It is translated as CASSLAGGRGYEQYF.

This clonotype was found a few times. The chain recombines TRBV20-1 with TRBJ2-3, with 10 bases aligning to TRBD1. Germline CDR1 and CDR2: DFQATT and SNEGSKA (reference sequence). The V gene end was trimmed by 5 bases and the J gene end by 3 bases; junction bases not matched to a gene: 5. The CDR3 length is 14 residues. The CDR3 region has the DNA TGCAGTGCTCCGGACAGGGGGAATACAGATACGCAGTATTTT. Translating it yields CSAPDRGNTDTQYF.

This clonotype was detected a few times. The chain uses TRBV7-2 and TRBJ2-1; D remains ambiguous. Germline-derived CDR1 and CDR2 are SGHTA and FQGNSA. This CDR3 has 15 amino acids. Trimming left V 5 bases short and J 6 bases short, with 17 bases between. The chain's CDR3 is CASSPTAPVGNEQFF. The CDR3 nucleotides read TGTGCCAGCAGCCCTACCGCTCCGGTCGGCAATGAGCAGTTCTTC.